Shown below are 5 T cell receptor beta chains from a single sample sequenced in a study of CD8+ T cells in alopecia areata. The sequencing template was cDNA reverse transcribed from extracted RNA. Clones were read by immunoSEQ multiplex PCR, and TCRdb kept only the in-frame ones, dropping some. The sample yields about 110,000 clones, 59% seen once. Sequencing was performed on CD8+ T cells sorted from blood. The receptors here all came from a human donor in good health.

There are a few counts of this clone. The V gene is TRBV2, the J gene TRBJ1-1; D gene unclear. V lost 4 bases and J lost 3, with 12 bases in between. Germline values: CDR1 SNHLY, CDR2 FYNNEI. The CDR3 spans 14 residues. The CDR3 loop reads CASSGSPSYTEAFF. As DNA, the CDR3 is TGTGCCAGCAGTGGGAGCCCGTCTTACACTGAAGCTTTCTTT. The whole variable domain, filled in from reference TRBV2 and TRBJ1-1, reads EPEVTQTPSHQVTQMGQEVILRCVPISNHLYFYWYRQILGQKVEFLVSFYNNEISEKSEIFDDQFSVERPDGSNFTLKIRSTKLEDSAMYFCASSGSPSYTEAFFGQGTRLTVV.

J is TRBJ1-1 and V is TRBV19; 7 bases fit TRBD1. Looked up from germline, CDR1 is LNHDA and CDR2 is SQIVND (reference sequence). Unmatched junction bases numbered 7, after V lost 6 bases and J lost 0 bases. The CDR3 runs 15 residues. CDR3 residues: CASSARQGVNTEAFF. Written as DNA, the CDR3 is TGTGCCAGTAGCGCCCGACAGGGCGTGAACACTGAAGCTTTCTTT.

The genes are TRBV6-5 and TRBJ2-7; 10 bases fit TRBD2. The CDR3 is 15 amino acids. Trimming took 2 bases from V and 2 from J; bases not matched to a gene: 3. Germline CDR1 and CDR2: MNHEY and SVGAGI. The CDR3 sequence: CASSYASGGTYEQYF. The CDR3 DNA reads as TGTGCCAGCAGTTACGCTAGCGGGGGAACCTACGAGCAGTACTTC.

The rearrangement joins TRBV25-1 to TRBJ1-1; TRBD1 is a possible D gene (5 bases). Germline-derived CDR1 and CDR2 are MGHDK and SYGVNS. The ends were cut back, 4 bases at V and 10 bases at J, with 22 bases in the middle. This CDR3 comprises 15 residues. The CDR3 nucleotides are TGTGCCAGCAGTGGACCGGGACCCAACCTCGGGGGAGCTTTCTTT. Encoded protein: CASSGPGPNLGGAFF. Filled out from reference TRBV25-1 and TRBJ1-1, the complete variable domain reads EADIYQTPRYLVIGTGKKITLECSQTMGHDKMYWYQQDPGMELHLIHYSYGVNSTEKGDLSSESTVSRIRTEHFPLTLESARPSHTSQYLCASSGPGPNLGGAFFGQGTRLTVV.

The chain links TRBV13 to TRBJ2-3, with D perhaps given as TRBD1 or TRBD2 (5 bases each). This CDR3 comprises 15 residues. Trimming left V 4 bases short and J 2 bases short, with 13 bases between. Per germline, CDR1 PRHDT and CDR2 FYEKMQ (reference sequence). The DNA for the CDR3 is TGTGCCAGCAGCTCCGCTGAGGGGTCCACAGATACGCAGTATTTT. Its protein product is CASSSAEGSTDTQYF.